The clone carrying this T cell receptor (beta chain) was counted between two and nine times. Its specificity is not known. Germline values: CDR1 MDHEN, CDR2 SYDVKM. The CDR3 consists of 15 residues. Unmatched junction bases numbered 7, after V lost 3 bases and J lost 4 bases. The data belong to a study of regulatory T cells in long-lasting Graves disease. Across the study: Persistent Graves' disease required over 5 years of antithyroid drugs and positive TSH receptor antibodies. Study observations and caveats: The study found lower TCR diversity in persistent Graves' patients than in newly diagnosed ones.

The time point: persistent/refractory GD, antithyroid drugs over 5 years with positive TRAb. Scientists built the TCR library using RNA that was extracted from PBMCs. EDTA tubes were used for drawing roughly 9 milliliters of peripheral blood. Construction of TCR beta libraries relied on iRepertoire HTBI primers and on Arm-PCR targeting CDR3 regions. TCRdb ran MiXCR on the multiplex PCR reads and lists one entry per CDR3 protein. The sample consists of hundreds of thousands of distinct CDR3 sequences, approximately 22% of them appearing once. Sequencing was performed on peripheral blood mononuclear cells (PBMCs), taken when the disease was refractory, from a patient treated with antithyroid drugs. V usage is TRBV28 and J usage is TRBJ1-1; 8 bases are a match to TRBD1. This sequence originates from a female donor with Graves disease. CDR3 sequence: CASSFRRGRVTEAFF. CDR3 nucleotide sequence: TGTGCCAGCAGTTTCCGCAGGGGGCGCGTCACTGAAGCTTTCTTT.